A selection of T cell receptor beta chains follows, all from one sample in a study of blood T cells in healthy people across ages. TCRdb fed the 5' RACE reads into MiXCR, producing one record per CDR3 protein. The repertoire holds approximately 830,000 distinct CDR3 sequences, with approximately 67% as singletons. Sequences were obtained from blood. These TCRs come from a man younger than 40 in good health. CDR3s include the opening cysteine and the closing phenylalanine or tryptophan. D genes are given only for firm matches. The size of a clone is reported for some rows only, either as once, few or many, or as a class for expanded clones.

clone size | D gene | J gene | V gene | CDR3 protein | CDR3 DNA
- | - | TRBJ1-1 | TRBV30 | CAWSVKENTEAFF | TGTGCCTGGAGTGTGAAGGAAAACACTGAAGCTTTCTTT
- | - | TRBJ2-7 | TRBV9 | CASSPPQGSNEQYF | TGTGCCAGCAGCCCCCCTCAGGGTTCTAACGAGCAGTACTTC
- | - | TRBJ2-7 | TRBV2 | CASTGRGTYEQYF | TGTGCCAGCACTGGACGGGGAACCTACGAGCAGTACTTC
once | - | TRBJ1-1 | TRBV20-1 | CSARGRGATEAFF | TGCAGTGCTAGAGGCAGGGGAGCCACCGAAGCTTTCTTT
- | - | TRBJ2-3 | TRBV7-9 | CASSLVLEGFGDTQYF | TGTGCCAGCAGCTTAGTTCTGGAGGGATTTGGAGATACGCAGTATTTT
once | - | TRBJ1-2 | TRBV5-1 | CASSLVWGTRAGYTF | TGCGCCAGCAGCTTGGTATGGGGCACCAGGGCCGGCTACACCTTC
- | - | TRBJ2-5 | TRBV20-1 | CSANDGVEQYF | TGCAGTGCTAACGACGGGGTTGAGCAGTACTTC
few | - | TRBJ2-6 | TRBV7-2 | CASSHTRGSGANVLTF | TGTGCCAGCAGCCATACCCGGGGCTCTGGGGCCAACGTCCTGACTTTC
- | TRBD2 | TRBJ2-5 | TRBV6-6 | CASMRSLGGETQYF | TGTGCCAGCATGAGGAGCCTCGGGGGGGAGACCCAGTACTTC
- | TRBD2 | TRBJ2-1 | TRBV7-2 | CASSLRLAGEYNEQFF | TGTGCCAGCAGCTTAAGACTAGCGGGGGAATACAATGAGCAGTTCTTC
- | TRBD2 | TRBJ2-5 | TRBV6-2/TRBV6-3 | CASSYASGDLEETQYF | TGTGCCAGCAGTTACGCTAGCGGGGACCTAGAAGAGACCCAGTACTTC
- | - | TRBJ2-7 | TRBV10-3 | CAISEGGGSGEQYF | TGTGCCATCAGTGAGGGGGGTGGGTCGGGCGAGCAGTACTTC
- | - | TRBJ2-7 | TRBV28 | CASSRTPGAYEQYF | TGTGCCAGCAGCCGTACCCCAGGCGCCTACGAGCAGTACTTC
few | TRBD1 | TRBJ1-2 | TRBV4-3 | CASSQDQGEVGGYTF | TGCGCCAGCAGCCAAGATCAGGGGGAGGTAGGCGGCTACACCTTC
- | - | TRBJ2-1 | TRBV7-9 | CASVLDEQFF | TGTGCCAGCGTCTTGGATGAGCAGTTCTTC
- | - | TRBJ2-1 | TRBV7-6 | CASSLDTWVNEQFF | TGTGCCAGCAGCCTCGACACTTGGGTCAATGAGCAGTTCTTC
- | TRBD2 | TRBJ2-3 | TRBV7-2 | CASSLAGTSADTQYF | TGTGCCAGCAGCTTAGCTGGGACTAGCGCAGATACGCAGTATTTT
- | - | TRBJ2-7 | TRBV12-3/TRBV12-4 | CASSLEWAGEQYF | TGTGCCAGCAGTTTGGAGTGGGCAGGGGAGCAGTACTTC
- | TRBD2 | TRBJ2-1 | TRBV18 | CASSPPGLAHEQFF | TGTGCCAGCTCACCACCGGGACTAGCTCATGAGCAGTTCTTC
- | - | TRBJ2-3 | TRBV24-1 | CATRNGDTQYF | TGTGCCACCAGAAACGGGGATACGCAGTATTTT
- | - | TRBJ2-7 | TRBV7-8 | CASSPGGTADYEQYF | TGTGCCAGCAGCCCAGGGGGGACTGCGGACTACGAGCAGTACTTC
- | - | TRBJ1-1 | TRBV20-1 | CSARPSTRRITEAFF | TGCAGTGCTAGACCTTCGACCAGGCGAATCACTGAAGCTTTCTTT
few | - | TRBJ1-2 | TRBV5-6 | CASSTDRVESYGYTF | TGTGCCAGCAGCACGGATAGGGTGGAGTCCTATGGCTACACCTTC
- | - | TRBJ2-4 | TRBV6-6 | CASSYETGRQNIQYF | TGTGCCAGCAGTTACGAGACAGGTCGCCAAAACATTCAGTACTTC
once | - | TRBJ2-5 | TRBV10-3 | CAISWAGARETQYF | TGTGCCATCAGTTGGGCGGGGGCCCGGGAGACCCAGTACTTC
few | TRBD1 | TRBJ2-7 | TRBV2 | CASKGSTGEASYEQYF | TGTGCCAGCAAGGGATCGACAGGGGAAGCGTCCTACGAGCAGTACTTC
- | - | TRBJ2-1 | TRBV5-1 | CAGSPYPGYEQFF | TGCGCCGGCAGCCCTTACCCCGGCTATGAGCAGTTCTTC
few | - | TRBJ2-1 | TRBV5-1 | CASSPSGYPYNEQFF | TGCGCCAGCAGCCCAAGCGGATATCCCTACAATGAGCAGTTCTTC
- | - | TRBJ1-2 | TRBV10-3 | CAISPFADNYGYTF | TGTGCCATCAGCCCCTTTGCAGATAACTATGGCTACACCTTC
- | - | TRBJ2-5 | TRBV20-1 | CSATYGTQQETQYF | TGCAGTGCTACTTACGGGACACAACAAGAGACCCAGTACTTC
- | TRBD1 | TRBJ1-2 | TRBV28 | CASTSGTVYGYTF | TGTGCCAGCACATCCGGGACAGTCTATGGCTACACCTTC
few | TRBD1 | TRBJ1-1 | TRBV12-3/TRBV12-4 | CASIGQGPTEAFF | TGTGCCAGCATCGGACAGGGGCCCACTGAAGCTTTCTTT
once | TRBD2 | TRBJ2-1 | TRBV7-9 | CASSFSGGAQNEQFF | TGTGCCAGCAGCTTTTCCGGGGGGGCCCAGAATGAGCAGTTCTTC
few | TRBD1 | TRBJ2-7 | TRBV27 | CASSPWDRVLEQYF | TGTGCCAGCAGTCCATGGGACAGGGTTCTCGAGCAGTACTTC
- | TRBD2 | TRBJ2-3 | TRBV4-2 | CASSQVGGGFTDTQYF | TGTGCCAGCAGCCAAGTAGGCGGGGGATTCACAGATACGCAGTATTTT
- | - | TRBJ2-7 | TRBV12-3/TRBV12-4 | CASMSGSPREQYF | TGTGCCAGCATGTCAGGTTCCCCTCGCGAGCAGTACTTC
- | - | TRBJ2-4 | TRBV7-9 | CASSLTSQNIQYF | TGTGCCAGCAGCCTCACAAGCCAAAACATTCAGTACTTC